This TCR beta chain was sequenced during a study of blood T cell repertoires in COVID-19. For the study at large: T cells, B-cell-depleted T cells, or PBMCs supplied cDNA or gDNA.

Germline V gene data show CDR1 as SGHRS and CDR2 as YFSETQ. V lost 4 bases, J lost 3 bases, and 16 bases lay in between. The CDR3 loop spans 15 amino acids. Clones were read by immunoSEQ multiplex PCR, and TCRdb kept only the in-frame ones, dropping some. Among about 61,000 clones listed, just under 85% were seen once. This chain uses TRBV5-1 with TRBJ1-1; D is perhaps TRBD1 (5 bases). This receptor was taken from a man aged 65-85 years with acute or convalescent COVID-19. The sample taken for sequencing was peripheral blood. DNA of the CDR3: TGCGCCAGCAGCCCCGCGGATAGGGGTTACACTGAAGCTTTCTTT. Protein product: CASSPADRGYTEAFF. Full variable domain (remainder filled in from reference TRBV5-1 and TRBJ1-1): KAGVTQTPRYLIKTRGQQVTLSCSPISGHRSVSWYQQTPGQGLQFLFEYFSETQRNKGNFPGRFSGRQFSNSRSEMNVSTLELGDSALYLCASSPADRGYTEAFFGQGTRLTVV.